These 2 T cell receptor beta chains share one sample of origin, sequenced in a study of vaccination effects on CD4 cells after COVID-19. TCRdb's table, derived via immunoSEQ multiplex PCR, lists solely in-frame clones and lacks some. Of 40,000 to 45,000 clones in the sample, around 78% are singletons; the top ten hold more than 10%. Antigens for these TCRs are unknown. With the ViraFEST assay, the study expanded antigen-specific CD4+ T cells using viral peptide pools, then sequenced them. The authors isolated CD4+ T cells after 10 days of culture. Absence of prior SARS-CoV-2 infection characterized the vaccine recipients, who showed negative nucleocapsid antibodies. The specimen comprised CD4+ T cells from PBMCs cultured with SARS-CoV-2 spike peptides, sampled before COVID-19 vaccination. These receptors came from a human donor who received a COVID-19 vaccine.

The chain links TRBV5-1 to TRBJ1-1; perhaps TRBD1 as D (5 bases). Per the germline V gene, CDR1 is SGHRS and CDR2 is YFSETQ. This CDR3 region has 13 residues. V was cut by 0 bases and J by 7 bases, with 10 bases left in between. CDR3 sequence: CASSLGRVGEAFF. CDR3 DNA: TGCGCCAGCAGCTTGGGCAGGGTTGGTGAAGCTTTCTTT.

The V call is TRBV14, the J call TRBJ2-5; 9 bases agree with TRBD2. The V gene end was trimmed by 4 bases and the J gene end by 5 bases; junction bases not matched to a gene: 11. The CDR3 is made up of 16 amino acids. Germline assignment: CDR1 SGHDN and CDR2 FVKESK. As DNA, the CDR3 is TGTGCCAGCAGCCGCGGGGGGGGACCAGTTCTGGAGACCCAGTACTTC. This codes for CASSRGGGPVLETQYF. The full variable domain, rest sourced from reference TRBV14 and TRBJ2-5, is EAGVTQFPSHSVIEKGQTVTLRCDPISGHDNLYWYRRVMGKEIKFLLHFVKESKQDESGMPNNRFLAERTGGTYSTLKVQPAELEDSGVYFCASSRGGGPVLETQYFGPGTRLLVL.